This T cell receptor beta chain is drawn from a study of blood T cell repertoires in COVID-19. For the study at large: Sites in the United States, Italy and Spain provided acute and convalescent COVID-19 samples. T cells, B-cell-depleted T cells, or PBMCs supplied cDNA or gDNA.

Germline CDR1 and CDR2: SQVTM and ANQGSEA. The ends lost 4 bases at V and 4 bases at J; junction bases unmatched: 0. CDR3 length: 12 residues. Worth noting for this clone: Other DNA sequences within the sample encode an identical CDR3.

Per the study methods: Reference gene primers were amplified, and this amplification served to estimate nucleated cell counts. Profiled with immunoSEQ multiplex PCR; TCRdb holds only in-frame clones, not every one. V, J and clone size derive from that table, while D and trimming were established from the DNA sequence. This sample has some 170,000 clones, with 85% to 90% found just once. This receptor was identified in a woman aged 55-75 years with acute or convalescent COVID-19. Sequencing input: peripheral blood. The genes are TRBV29-1 and TRBJ1-5, with 8 bases that match TRBD1. CDR3 sequence (DNA): TGCAGCGTTGGGACAGGGAATCAGCCCCAGCATTTT. The encoded protein is CSVGTGNQPQHF. The full variable domain, in which reference TRBV29-1 and TRBJ1-5 provide the parts outside the CDR3, is SAVISQKPSRDICQRGTSLTIQCQVDSQVTMMFWYRQQPGQSLTLIATANQGSEATYESGFVIDKFPISRPNLTFSTLTVSNMSPEDSSIYLCSVGTGNQPQHFGDGTRLSIL.